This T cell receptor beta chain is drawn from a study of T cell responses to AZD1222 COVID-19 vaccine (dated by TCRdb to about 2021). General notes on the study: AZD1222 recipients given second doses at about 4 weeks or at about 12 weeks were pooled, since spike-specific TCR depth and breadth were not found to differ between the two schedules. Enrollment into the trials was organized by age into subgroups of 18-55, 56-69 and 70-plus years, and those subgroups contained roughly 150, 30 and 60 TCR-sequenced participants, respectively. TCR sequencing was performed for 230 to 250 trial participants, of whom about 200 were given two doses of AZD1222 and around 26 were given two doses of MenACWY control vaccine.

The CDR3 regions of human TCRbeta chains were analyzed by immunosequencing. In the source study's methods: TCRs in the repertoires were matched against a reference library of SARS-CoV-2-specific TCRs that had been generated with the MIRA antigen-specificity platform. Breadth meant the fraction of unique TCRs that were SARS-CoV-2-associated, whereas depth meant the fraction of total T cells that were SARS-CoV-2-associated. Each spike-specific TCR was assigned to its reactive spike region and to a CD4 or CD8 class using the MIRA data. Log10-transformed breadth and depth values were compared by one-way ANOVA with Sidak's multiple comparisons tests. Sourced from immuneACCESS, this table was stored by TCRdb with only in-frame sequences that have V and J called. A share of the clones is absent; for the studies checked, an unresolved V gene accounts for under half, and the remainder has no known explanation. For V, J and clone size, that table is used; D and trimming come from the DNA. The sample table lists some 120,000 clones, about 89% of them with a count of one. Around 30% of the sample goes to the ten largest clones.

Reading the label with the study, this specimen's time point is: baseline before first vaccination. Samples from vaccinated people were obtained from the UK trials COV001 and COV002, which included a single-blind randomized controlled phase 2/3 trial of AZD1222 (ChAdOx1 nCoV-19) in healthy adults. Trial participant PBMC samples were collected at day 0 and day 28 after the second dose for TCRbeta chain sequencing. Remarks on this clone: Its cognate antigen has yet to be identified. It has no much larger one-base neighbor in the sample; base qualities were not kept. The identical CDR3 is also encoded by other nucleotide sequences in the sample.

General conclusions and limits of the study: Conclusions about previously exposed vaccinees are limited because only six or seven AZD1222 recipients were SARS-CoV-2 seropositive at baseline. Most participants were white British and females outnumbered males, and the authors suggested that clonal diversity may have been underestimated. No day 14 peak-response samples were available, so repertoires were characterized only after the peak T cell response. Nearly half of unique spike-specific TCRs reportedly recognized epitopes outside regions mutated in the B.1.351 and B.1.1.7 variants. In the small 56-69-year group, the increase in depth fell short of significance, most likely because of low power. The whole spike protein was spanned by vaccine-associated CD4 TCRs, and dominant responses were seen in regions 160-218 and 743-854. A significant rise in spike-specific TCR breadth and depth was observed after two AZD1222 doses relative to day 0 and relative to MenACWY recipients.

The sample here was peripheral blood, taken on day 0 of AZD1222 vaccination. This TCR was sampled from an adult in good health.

The sequenced DNA is TGTGCCAGTAGTACGAACTATGGCTACACCTTC. It translates to CASSTNYGYTF. The chain is assembled from TRBV19 and TRBJ1-2, with the D gene not confidently named. The CDR3 covers 11 residues, taking in both the cysteine and the phenylalanine. The kept DNA is CDR3 alone, 33 bases in frame from the first base. The V end loses 4 bases and the J end loses 2 bases, and a stretch of 2 bases separates them. CDR1 LNHDA and CDR2 SQIVND are derived from the germline V gene (reference sequence).